A selection of T cell receptor beta chains follows, all from one sample in a study of T cell responses to AZD1222 COVID-19 vaccine. Measured with immunoSEQ multiplex PCR; TCRdb has only the in-frame clones, and not every one. The data hold around 100,000 clones, with around 91% observed a single time. The material sequenced was peripheral blood, taken on day 0 of AZD1222 vaccination. These receptors were obtained from an adult in good health. Both conserved end residues are part of each CDR3. The order of the fields is J gene, D gene, CDR3 length, V gene, CDR3 protein, CDR3 DNA. D genes are given only for firm matches.

>TRBJ2-2|.|14|TRBV7-2
CASSVSQGTGELFF
TGTGCCAGCAGCGTTTCACAGGGAACCGGGGAGCTGTTTTTT
>TRBJ2-5|.|13|TRBV25-1
CASSEAGKETQYF
TGTGCCAGCAGTGAAGCAGGGAAGGAGACCCAGTACTTC
>TRBJ2-5|.|12|TRBV11-2
CASSLDPQTQYF
TGTGCCAGCAGCTTAGATCCCCAGACCCAGTACTTC
>TRBJ2-7|.|13|TRBV10-2
CASSESSSPEQYF
TGCGCCAGCAGTGAGTCGTCGAGTCCCGAGCAGTACTTC
>TRBJ2-3|.|18|TRBV4-1
CASSQARQFGGYTDTQYF
TGCGCCAGCAGCCAAGCGAGGCAGTTCGGGGGCTACACAGATACGCAGTATTTT
>TRBJ1-1|.|14|TRBV9
CASSVVEGNTEAFF
TGTGCCAGCAGCGTTGTGGAGGGGAACACTGAAGCTTTCTTT
>TRBJ1-1|TRBD1|14|TRBV19
CASTTGTGRSEAFF
TGTGCCAGTACTACCGGGACAGGTCGATCTGAAGCTTTCTTT
>TRBJ1-2|.|11|TRBV6-5
CASRGIGGYTF
TGTGCCAGCAGAGGGATTGGGGGCTACACCTTC
>TRBJ2-2|TRBD2|16|TRBV20-1
CSASVSGGARTGELFF
TGCAGTGCTAGTGTGTCGGGGGGGGCCCGAACCGGGGAGCTGTTTTTT
>TRBJ1-1|.|14|TRBV2
CASRKQLMNTEAFF
TGTGCCAGCAGGAAACAGTTAATGAACACTGAAGCTTTCTTT
>TRBJ2-6|.|15|TRBV30
CAWVPGEGGANVLTF
TGTGCCTGGGTCCCCGGTGAAGGTGGGGCCAACGTCCTGACTTTC
>TRBJ2-7|.|12|TRBV11-2
CASSFWGSEQYF
TGTGCCAGCAGCTTTTGGGGGAGCGAGCAGTACTTC
>TRBJ2-7|.|14|TRBV6-5
CASSYLGVGYEQYF
TGTGCCAGCAGTTACCTAGGGGTTGGATACGAGCAGTACTTC
>TRBJ1-1|TRBD1|14|TRBV27
CASSHDRGRSEAFF
TGTGCCAGCAGCCATGACAGGGGGCGGTCTGAAGCTTTCTTT
>TRBJ2-3|.|13|TRBV5-6
CASREWGTDTQYF
TGTGCCAGCAGGGAGTGGGGCACAGATACGCAGTATTTT
>TRBJ1-2|TRBD1|15|TRBV6-2/TRBV6-3
CASSYSAGGGYGYTF
TGTGCCAGCAGTTACTCGGCAGGGGGCGGTTATGGCTACACCTTC
>TRBJ1-1|.|14|TRBV3-1/TRBV3-2
CASLDGGSNTEAFF
TGTGCCAGCTTGGACGGGGGTTCAAACACTGAAGCTTTCTTT
>TRBJ2-7|TRBD2|16|TRBV5-1
CASSLGLASARLEQYF
TGCGCCAGCAGCCTGGGACTAGCGAGTGCGCGTCTCGAGCAGTACTTC
>TRBJ2-7|.|15|TRBV19
CASSIRGGFGYEQYF
TGTGCCAGTAGTATCCGTGGAGGGTTTGGCTACGAGCAGTACTTC
>TRBJ1-4|.|12|TRBV30
CAWRLTGNKLFF
TGTGCCTGGAGGCTGACGGGCAATAAACTGTTTTTT
>TRBJ2-3|.|13|TRBV19
CASSVRRADTQYF
TGTGCCAGTAGTGTCCGAAGGGCAGATACGCAGTATTTT
>TRBJ1-2|TRBD1|13|TRBV29-1
CSVSTGANYGYTF
TGCAGCGTTTCGACAGGGGCTAACTATGGCTACACCTTC